This TCR beta chain was retrieved from a study of technical replicates of blood from a few donors. This table comes from immunoSEQ multiplex PCR, and its TCRdb copy is limited to in-frame clones, with some not included. This table has some 78,000 clones, approximately 95% appearing once. V was clipped by 4 bases and J by 7 bases; unmatched bases: 2. This CDR3 contains 15 residues. The germline CDR1 and CDR2 sequences are SGHTA and FQGTGA. The specimen sequenced was T cells isolated from PBMCs. The sequence came from a human donor in good health. This chain connects TRBV7-3 to TRBJ2-1, with TRBD2 matching over 15 bases. The CDR3 DNA is TGTGCCAGCAGCTGGACTAGCGGGGGGGGTAATGAGCAGTTCTTC. As protein: CASSWTSGGGNEQFF.